The 12 T cell receptor beta chains in this list originate from one sample, sequenced in a study of synovial regulatory T cells in juvenile arthritis. Only in-frame clones appear in the TCRdb table, and some are missing; sequencing was by immunoSEQ multiplex PCR. The sample includes 7,500 to 10,000 clones. The source material was Treg cells from blood. The subset was: remaining (HLA-DR-negative) circulating blood Treg cells. The receptor set was obtained from a donor younger than 35 with juvenile idiopathic arthritis.

The CDR3: CASSPRGASNEQFF. The rearrangement uses TRBV18 and TRBJ2-1; TCRdb indicates TRBD1, and absent DNA this call remains unverified. The CDR3 has 14 residues. No DNA appears here. Germline loops: CDR1 KGHSH, CDR2 LQKENI.

This chain uses TRBV6-1 with TRBJ1-1; checking the TCRdb D call of TRBD1 is not possible without DNA. The CDR3 consists of 12 residues. No coding sequence is recorded. Germline CDR1 and CDR2: MNHNS and SASEGT. The CDR3 region is CASGPRNTEAFF.

The rearrangement uses TRBV10-3 and TRBJ2-1; lacking DNA, the TRBD1 call made by TCRdb goes unchecked. The CDR3 is 16 residues long. No nucleotide data were recorded. In germline, CDR1 is ENHRY, CDR2 SYGVKD. The CDR3 sequence is CAISEPGQGGFNEQFF.

The chain uses TRBV5-6 and TRBJ1-2; TCRdb selects TRBD1, and the lack of DNA leaves this call unchecked. The length of the CDR3 is 12 residues. The DNA is not on file. CDR1 and CDR2 from the germline V gene are SGHDT and YYEEEE. The CDR3 loop is CASSATGYGYTF.

J is TRBJ2-2 and V is TRBV7-8; there is no DNA to check the TCRdb D call of TRBD2. Germline CDR1 SGHVS, CDR2 FQNEAQ. CDR3 length: 15 residues. The coding DNA is unavailable. The CDR3 sequence: CASSFKRANTGELFF.

This chain links TRBV20-1 with TRBJ2-5; there is no DNA to check the TCRdb D call of TRBD2. Germline CDR1 is DFQATT and CDR2 is SNEGSKA (reference sequence). The CDR3 has 11 residues. DNA is not recorded here. This chain's CDR3 is CSARSPETQYF.

The chain recombines TRBV6-1 with TRBJ2-3; TCRdb's D call of TRBD1 is untestable without DNA. The germline V gene encodes CDR1 MNHNS and CDR2 SASEGT. The CDR3 has 12 residues. No DNA appears here. The CDR3 here is CASTDRADTQYF.

The gene calls are TRBV5-6 and TRBJ2-7; the TCRdb D gene call, TRBD2, has no DNA to confirm it. The CDR3 totals 12 residues. No DNA is recorded. Per germline, CDR1 SGHDT and CDR2 YYEEEE. The CDR3 loop reads CASSYAGYEQYF.

This chain's CDR3 is CASSAGDYGYTF. This chain joins TRBV2 and TRBJ1-2. This CDR3 is 12 amino acids long. This entry has no DNA. The germline V gene encodes CDR1 SNHLY and CDR2 FYNNEI.

The chain couples TRBV6-5 to TRBJ2-7; without DNA, the TCRdb call of TRBD1 cannot be checked. The CDR3 covers 11 residues. The protein alone is recorded here. Germline V gene lookup returns CDR1 MNHEY and CDR2 SVGAGI. CDR3 residues: CASRAQGEQYF.

V and J are TRBV5-6 and TRBJ2-2; TCRdb names TRBD2, which stays unverified in the absence of DNA. CDR3 length equals 16 residues. Only the protein is on record. Germline V gives CDR1 SGHDT, CDR2 YYEEEE. Here the CDR3 reads CASSPDLAANTGELFF.

The CDR3: CASSRGGGNEQFF. This chain links TRBV7-2 with TRBJ2-1. The CDR3 spans 13 residues. No DNA is given. Germline CDR1 SGHTA, CDR2 FQGNSA.